The entry below describes one T cell receptor beta chain. The antigen is unknown. The data stem from a study of monozygotic twins with inflammatory bowel disease. Study-wide results and caveats: Treatment differences in immunosuppression may have added variability to the repertoires of patients.

Total RNA amounting to roughly 3,400 ng went into each TCR library. Eight separate reactions per sample served to make cDNA. TCRdb re-analyzed the 5' RACE reads; it lists each CDR3 protein once, without DNA. The sample table includes approximately 380,000 distinct CDR3 sequences. This CDR3 is built from 14 residues. In germline, CDR1 is MNHNS, CDR2 SASEGT. The chain combines TRBV6-1 with TRBJ1-2; TCRdb proposes TRBD1, but this gene call is untestable without DNA. This receptor was taken from a human donor with ulcerative colitis or Crohn's disease, or a healthy co-twin of an affected twin (not recorded which). Sequences were obtained from blood. This CDR3 reads CASRRDRANYGYTF.